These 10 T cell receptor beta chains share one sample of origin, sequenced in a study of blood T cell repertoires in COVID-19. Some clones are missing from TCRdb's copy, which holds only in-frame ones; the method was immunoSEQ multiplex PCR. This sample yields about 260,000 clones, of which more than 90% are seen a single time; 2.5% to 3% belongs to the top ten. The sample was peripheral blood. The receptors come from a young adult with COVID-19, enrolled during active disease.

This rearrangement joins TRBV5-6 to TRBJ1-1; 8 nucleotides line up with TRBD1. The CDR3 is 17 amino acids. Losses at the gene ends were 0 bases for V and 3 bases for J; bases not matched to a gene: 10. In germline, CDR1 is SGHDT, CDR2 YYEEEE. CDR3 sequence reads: CASSLGQGIMGYTEAFF. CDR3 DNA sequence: TGTGCCAGCAGCTTGGGACAGGGGATCATGGGGTACACTGAAGCTTTCTTT.

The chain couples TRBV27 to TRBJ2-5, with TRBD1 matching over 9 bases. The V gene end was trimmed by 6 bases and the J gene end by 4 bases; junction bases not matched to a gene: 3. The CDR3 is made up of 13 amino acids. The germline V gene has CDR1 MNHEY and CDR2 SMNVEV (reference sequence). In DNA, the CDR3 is TGTGCCAGCAGGAAGGACAGGGGAGAGACCCAGTACTTC. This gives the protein CASRKDRGETQYF.

The CDR3 region is CASSQDPDRAQETQYF. DNA for the CDR3: TGCGCCAGCAGCCAAGATCCTGACAGGGCCCAAGAGACCCAGTACTTC. The V call is TRBV4-1, the J call TRBJ2-5; 7 bases map to TRBD1. There are 16 residues in the CDR3. Trimming removed 0 bases from V and 1 base from J; junction bases left unmatched: 5. CDR1 MGHRA and CDR2 YSYEKL come from the germline V gene.

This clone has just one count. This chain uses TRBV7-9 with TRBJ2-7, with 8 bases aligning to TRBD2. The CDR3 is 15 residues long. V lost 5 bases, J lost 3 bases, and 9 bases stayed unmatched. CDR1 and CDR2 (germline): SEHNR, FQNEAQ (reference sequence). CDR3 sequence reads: CASSPGLARSYEQYF. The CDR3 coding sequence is TGTGCCAGCAGCCCAGGACTAGCTCGAAGCTACGAGCAGTACTTC.

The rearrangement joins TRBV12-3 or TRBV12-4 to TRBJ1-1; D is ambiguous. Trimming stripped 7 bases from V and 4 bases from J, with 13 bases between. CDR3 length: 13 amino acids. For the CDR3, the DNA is TGTGCCAGCACTCGAGATGGAGGCACTGAAGCTTTCTTT. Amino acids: CASTRDGGTEAFF.

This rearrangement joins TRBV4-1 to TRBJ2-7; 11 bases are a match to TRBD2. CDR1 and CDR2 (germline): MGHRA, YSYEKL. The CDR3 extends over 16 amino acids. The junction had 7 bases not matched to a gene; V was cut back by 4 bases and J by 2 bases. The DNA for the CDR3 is TGCGCCAGCAGCCTCCGATCGACTAGCGGGACCTACGAGCAGTACTTC. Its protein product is CASSLRSTSGTYEQYF.

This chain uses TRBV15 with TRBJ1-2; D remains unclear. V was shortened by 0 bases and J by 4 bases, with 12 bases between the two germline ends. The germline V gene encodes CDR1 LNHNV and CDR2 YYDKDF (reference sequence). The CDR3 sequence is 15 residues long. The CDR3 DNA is TGTGCCACCAGCAGAGATCAAGGAGGTGGCTATGGCTACACCTTC. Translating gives CATSRDQGGGYGYTF.

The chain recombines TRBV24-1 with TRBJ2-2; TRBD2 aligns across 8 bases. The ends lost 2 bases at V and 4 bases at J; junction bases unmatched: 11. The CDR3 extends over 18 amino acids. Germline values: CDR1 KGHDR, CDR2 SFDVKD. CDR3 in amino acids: CATSDSPSSGLGTGELFF. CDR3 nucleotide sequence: TGTGCCACCAGTGATTCGCCATCTAGCGGGCTCGGCACCGGGGAGCTGTTTTTT.

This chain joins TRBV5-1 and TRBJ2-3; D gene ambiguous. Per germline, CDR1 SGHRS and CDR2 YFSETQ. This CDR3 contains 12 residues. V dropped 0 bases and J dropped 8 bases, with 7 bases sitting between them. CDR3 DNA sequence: TGCGCCAGCAGCTTGGATGCAGGTACGCAGTATTTT. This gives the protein CASSLDAGTQYF.

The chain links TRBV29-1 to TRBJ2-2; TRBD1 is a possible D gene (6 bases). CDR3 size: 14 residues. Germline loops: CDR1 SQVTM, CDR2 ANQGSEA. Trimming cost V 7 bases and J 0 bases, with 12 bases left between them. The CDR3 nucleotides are TGCAGCGCAATAGGACAGACGAACACCGGGGAGCTGTTTTTT. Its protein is CSAIGQTNTGELFF.